Following are 17 T cell receptor beta chains from one sample sequenced in a study of radiation and T cells in renal cell carcinoma (dated by TCRdb to the early 2020s). Per the publication, the time point label means: blood 2 weeks post-SBRT. The meaning of the sample's treatment or condition label: 15 Gy SBRT to primary tumor, nephrectomy 4 weeks later. Library creation used the immunoSEQ multiplex PCR assay. TCRdb obtained this table from immuneACCESS and retained in-frame rearrangements with V and J assigned. These tables miss some clones; where compared with another copy, unresolved V genes account for less than half of the shortfall, and the remainder is unexplained. Here the sample has some 76,000 clones; 82% occur a single time. The ten largest clones capture roughly 6.3% of the sample. The source material was blood, sampled from a patient whose treatment included radiotherapy and nephrectomy. The receptors originated from a man between 60 and 75 years old with renal cell carcinoma.

V gene TRBV28 combines with J gene TRBJ2-7, with 8 nucleotides matching TRBD1. V gave up 6 bases and J gave up 6 bases; unmatched junction bases: 13. CDR1 and CDR2 from the germline V gene are MDHEN and SYDVKM. The CDR3 is made up of 15 amino acids. CDR3 sequence: CASSPGVRGRSEQYF. For the CDR3, the DNA is TGTGCCAGCAGCCCCGGGGTCAGGGGGCGGTCCGAGCAGTACTTC.

The rearrangement links TRBV28 to TRBJ1-2; D might be TRBD1 (6 bases). CDR1 is MDHEN and CDR2 is SYDVKM in the germline V gene. CDR3 length equals 13 residues. V was trimmed by 6 bases and J by 3 bases, leaving 11 bases between them. CDR3 protein: CASRLQGYYGYTF. As DNA, the CDR3 is TGTGCCAGCAGGCTACAGGGTTACTATGGCTACACCTTC.

The chain links TRBV10-2 to TRBJ2-5; TRBD2 matches 8 bases. The J segment lost 5 bases and the V segment lost 8 bases, leaving 10 bases of the junction unmatched. Looked up from germline, CDR1 is WSHSY and CDR2 is SAAADI. The CDR3 runs to 14 residues. The CDR3 loop is CASGGLDRGETQYF. CDR3 DNA sequence: TGCGCCAGCGGGGGACTAGATCGGGGCGAGACCCAGTACTTC.

The J gene is TRBJ2-1, the V gene TRBV7-9, with D maybe TRBD2 (6 bases). Germline loops: CDR1 SEHNR, CDR2 FQNEAQ (reference sequence). Trimming took off 5 bases at V and 6 bases at J, with 29 bases between the two ends. The CDR3 spans 19 residues. This CDR3 reads CASSPMYTVRDSPINEQFF. Here the CDR3 DNA reads TGTGCCAGCAGCCCGATGTATACCGTGAGGGACTCGCCAATCAATGAGCAGTTCTTC.

The chain uses TRBV4-2 and TRBJ2-1, with 10 bases fitting TRBD2. This CDR3 has 16 residues. Trimming took 0 bases from V and 7 from J; bases not matched to a gene: 6. Germline CDR1 reads LGHNA; CDR2 reads YNFKEQ. CDR3 nucleotide sequence: TGTGCCAGCAGCCAAGATCCCCCGACTAGCGGGAATGAGCAGTTCTTC. This sequence encodes CASSQDPPTSGNEQFF.

CDR3 loop: CASSDTGTTPTPLHF. CDR3 sequence (DNA): TGCGCCAGCAGTGATACCGGGACAACCCCGACACCCCTCCACTTT. The genes are TRBV4-1 and TRBJ1-6, with D possibly matching TRBD1 (6 bases). Trimming shortened V by 6 bases and J by 11 bases, and 20 bases separated the two germline ends. From germline, CDR1 is MGHRA and CDR2 YSYEKL. This CDR3 is 15 amino acids long.

The V gene is TRBV9, the J gene TRBJ1-1; 10 bases line up with TRBD1. J lost 3 bases, V lost 4 bases, and 3 bases had no gene match. This CDR3 comprises 14 residues. Germline V gene lookup returns CDR1 SGDLS and CDR2 YYNGEE. The CDR3 DNA sequence: TGTGCCAGCAGCCCCGGGACAGGGGACACTGAAGCTTTCTTT. Encoded protein: CASSPGTGDTEAFF.

This rearrangement joins TRBV28 to TRBJ1-2; maybe TRBD1 (5 bases). The CDR3 is 14 residues long. Between the trimmed V and J ends, which lost 2 bases and 6 bases, there was a span of 13 bases. The V gene's germline CDR1 is MDHEN and CDR2 SYDVKM. The CDR3 DNA sequence: TGTGCCAGCAGTTTAAGTGGGGGTTTCGATGGCTACACCTTC. Protein product: CASSLSGGFDGYTF.

This chain connects TRBV9 to TRBJ2-3, with D maybe TRBD1 (6 bases). This CDR3 comprises 17 residues. Germline V gene sequence: CDR1 SGDLS, CDR2 YYNGEE. Deletions cut 3 bases from V and 2 bases from J, with 19 bases between. CDR3 nucleotide sequence: TGTGCCAGCAGCGAATGGGTGGCGGCAGGGGCCACAGATACGCAGTATTTT. It translates to CASSEWVAAGATDTQYF.

The rearrangement uses TRBV5-5 and TRBJ1-2; possibly TRBD1 for D (6 bases). Germline assignment: CDR1 SGHKS and CDR2 YYEKEE (reference sequence). Trimming cost V 4 bases and J 3 bases, with 16 bases left between them. This CDR3 has 15 amino acids. The CDR3 sequence is CASSPFSGADYGYTF. In DNA form, the CDR3 reads TGTGCCAGCAGCCCTTTCTCAGGGGCCGACTATGGCTACACCTTC. The full variable domain, completed using reference TRBV5-5 and TRBJ1-2, is DAGVTQSPTHLIKTRGQQVTLRCSPISGHKSVSWYQQVLGQGPQFIFQYYEKEERGRGNFPDRFSARQFPNYSSELNVNALLLGDSALYLCASSPFSGADYGYTFGSGTRLTVV.

V is TRBV10-3 and J is TRBJ2-1, with 9 bases aligning to TRBD2. CDR3 size: 16 residues. Germline values: CDR1 ENHRY, CDR2 SYGVKD. V shed 3 bases, J shed 4 bases, and the junction held 7 bases outside the gene matches. The CDR3 region has the DNA TGTGCCATCAGTGATCTGTCTAGCGGGATTTACAATGAGCAGTTCTTC. The encoded protein is CAISDLSSGIYNEQFF.

The J gene is TRBJ2-3, the V gene TRBV19, with a weak D call TRBD1 (6 bases). CDR1 and CDR2 (germline): LNHDA, SQIVND (reference sequence). The CDR3 is 17 amino acids. V was shortened by 0 bases and J by 2 bases, with 15 bases between the two germline ends. The CDR3 DNA reads TGTGCCAGTAGTATAGAGGGACACCAGCAACACACAGATACGCAGTATTTT. Residues: CASSIEGHQQHTDTQYF.

A note on this clone: The germline gene is not matched at one end of the junction; a read error may be the cause. J is TRBJ2-2 and V is TRBV19; 7 positions agree with TRBD1. Germline CDR1 and CDR2: LNHDA and SQIVND (reference sequence). The CDR3 loop spans 14 amino acids. The CDR3 region has the DNA TGTGCCGGTAGGACAGGAACCAACACCGGGGAGCTGTTTTTT. The encoded protein is CAGRTGTNTGELFF.

This chain uses TRBV7-2 with TRBJ2-7, with a tentative D call TRBD1 (6 bases). V was cut by 5 bases and J by 0 bases, with 14 bases left in between. There are 15 residues in the CDR3. Per the germline V gene, CDR1 is SGHTA and CDR2 is FQGNSA. CDR3 bases: TGTGCCAGCAGCCGACAGGACAGTCTCTCCTACGAGCAGTACTTC. The encoded protein is CASSRQDSLSYEQYF. The full variable domain, completed using reference TRBV7-2 and TRBJ2-7, is GAGVSQSPSNKVTEKGKDVELRCDPISGHTALYWYRQSLGQGLEFLIYFQGNSAPDKSGLPSDRFSAERTGGSVSTLTIQRTQQEDSAVYLCASSRQDSLSYEQYFGPGTRLTVT.

The chain recombines TRBV10-2 with TRBJ2-1; D is unresolved. The CDR3 covers 15 residues. Looked up from germline, CDR1 is WSHSY and CDR2 is SAAADI. V lost 2 bases to trimming and J lost 1 base, with 9 bases between them. CDR3 loop: CASSEGVVSYNEQFF. CDR3 nucleotide sequence: TGCGCCAGCAGTGAGGGGGTCGTGTCCTACAATGAGCAGTTCTTC.

The sample holds one count of this clone. This chain connects TRBV9 to TRBJ1-3; a possible D gene is TRBD1 (5 bases). CDR1 is SGDLS, CDR2 YYNGEE, per germline. V was clipped by 0 bases and J by 0 bases, with 16 bases between them. CDR3 length: 18 residues. Written as DNA, the CDR3 is TGTGCCAGCAGCGTAGTCCCCCTAGACAGCGTCTCTGGAAACACCATATATTTT. Encoded protein: CASSVVPLDSVSGNTIYF.

The chain combines TRBV9 with TRBJ2-3; TRBD1 is a possible D gene (6 bases). Trimming pared 2 bases from V and 5 bases from J, leaving 12 bases between. The CDR3 extends over 14 amino acids. Germline V gene lookup returns CDR1 SGDLS and CDR2 YYNGEE. CDR3 loop: CASSVLTGLDTQYF. The CDR3 DNA sequence: TGTGCCAGCAGCGTCCTTACAGGGTTAGATACGCAGTATTTT.